A selection of T cell receptor beta chains follows, all from one sample in a study of monozygotic twins with inflammatory bowel disease. TCRdb processed the 5' RACE reads again and assigns one entry to each CDR3 protein, with no DNA. This repertoire includes approximately 400,000 distinct CDR3 sequences. The sample was blood. The receptors shown here come from a human donor with ulcerative colitis or Crohn's disease, or a healthy co-twin of an affected twin (not recorded which). Both conserved end residues are part of each CDR3.

V gene	CDR3 length	J gene	CDR3 protein
TRBV7-2	13	TRBJ2-5	CASSLHGAETQYF
TRBV20-1	15	TRBJ2-2	CSARRQGVNTGELFF
TRBV6-1	13	TRBJ2-4	CASSPRIEHLCDF
TRBV5-1	15	TRBJ1-2	CASSIGTGVAYGYTF
TRBV5-4	15	TRBJ2-1	CASRSGLAVLDEQFF
TRBV7-2	17	TRBJ2-7	CASSLAYGQGTTYEQYF
TRBV7-2	16	TRBJ2-3	CASSVLSGRAGDTQYF
TRBV29-1	11	TRBJ2-1	CSVFHLNEQFF
TRBV5-1	14	TRBJ2-1	CASSQDSSYNEQFF
TRBV20-1	13	TRBJ2-7	CSARPGSTREQYF
TRBV13	16	TRBJ2-5	CASTRAGRVTAETQYF
TRBV29-1	12	TRBJ2-1	CSVDELSAWQFF
TRBV7-2	13	TRBJ2-7	CASSLRGLDEQYF
TRBV5-1	16	TRBJ2-1	CASSLSSGGGFNEQFF
TRBV7-9	15	TRBJ2-1	CASSPGASGRNEQFF
TRBV5-1	16	TRBJ2-3	CASSFGSIQSTDTQYF
TRBV9	14	TRBJ2-3	CASSVGDRVDTQYF
TRBV12-3/TRBV12-4	14	TRBJ2-3	CASSLALATDTQYF
TRBV10-3	13	TRBJ1-2	CAISESVWEGYTF
TRBV3-1	17	TRBJ1-1	CASSLPRVQGRHTEAFF
TRBV10-3	16	TRBJ1-6	CAISESSGTGNSPLHF
TRBV6-2/TRBV6-3	18	TRBJ2-3	CASSYHGAGPPPPDTQYF
TRBV18	14	TRBJ1-4	CASSAARTNEKLFF
TRBV6-1	13	TRBJ2-7	CASVGSSGYEQYF
TRBV30	15	TRBJ1-1	CAWSVLRQMNTEAFF
TRBV25-1	13	TRBJ1-1	CASTRTGGTEAFF
TRBV6-2/TRBV6-3	15	TRBJ1-4	CASRLQGLGEEKLFF
TRBV7-9	12	TRBJ2-1	CASSLKGNEQFF
TRBV5-1	16	TRBJ2-7	CASSSTGGQGAYEQYF
TRBV30	13	TRBJ1-5	CAWSARVNQPQHF
TRBV10-3	14	TRBJ2-2	CAIKGTSGTGELFF
TRBV7-9	15	TRBJ2-5	CASSFGRGAEETQYF
TRBV5-1	17	TRBJ2-1	CASSLAVQTQGYNEQFF
TRBV11-2	14	TRBJ2-3	CASSPRGHSDTQYF
TRBV6-1	15	TRBJ2-7	CASRAKRDRGYEQYF
TRBV12-3/TRBV12-4	13	TRBJ1-1	CASQTPRGTEAFF
TRBV10-3	17	TRBJ2-3	CAISESSQGSSTDTQYF
TRBV5-4	15	TRBJ2-1	CASSFTSGGYNEQFF
TRBV15	13	TRBJ1-1	CATSRGEGTEAFF
TRBV5-1	16	TRBJ2-4	CASSPNSGGPKNIQYF
TRBV7-3	13	TRBJ2-3	CASGTGPTDTQYF
TRBV5-1	13	TRBJ2-5	CASSLVFGETQYF
TRBV18	13	TRBJ2-4	CASSPDRVDIQYF
TRBV28	13	TRBJ2-1	CASSFGSLDEQFF
TRBV5-1	14	TRBJ2-7	CASSFLQGTYEQYF
TRBV5-8	15	TRBJ2-1	CASSPHDRPYNEQFF
TRBV9	16	TRBJ1-4	CASSVGDSPRNEKLFF
TRBV7-3	21	TRBJ2-7	CASSPTIPRGGTTIRPYEQYF
TRBV7-3	14	TRBJ2-1	CASSSLGGFDEQFF
TRBV5-1	12	TRBJ2-1	CASSVDTNEQFF
TRBV29-1	13	TRBJ2-7	CSLRRQEYYEQYF
TRBV5-5	16	TRBJ2-1	CASSANLAGRNNEQFF
TRBV5-1	13	TRBJ2-2	CASSANGAGELFF
TRBV7-6	17	TRBJ1-2	CASSLATAMGGVSGYTF
TRBV6-2/TRBV6-3	15	TRBJ2-7	CASSYSAGGAYEQYF